This is a list of T cell receptor beta chains from one sample in a study of shared clonotypes between healthy human individuals. Generated by immunoSEQ multiplex PCR, the TCRdb table keeps only in-frame clones and is missing some. This table has about 2 million clones, roughly 94% appearing once. Material: naive CD8+ T cells sorted from blood. The receptors come from a man between 18 and 29 years old in good health. Both conserved end residues are part of each CDR3. D genes are given only for firm matches. For some rows the clone size is stated as once, few or many, or as a class when expanded; others skip it.

d_gene | j_gene | v_gene | abundance | CDR3nt | CDR3aa
. | TRBJ2-5 | TRBV6-5 | . | TGTGCCAGCAGCCCGGACTTAGAGACCCAGTACTTC | CASSPDLETQYF
TRBD1 | TRBJ1-1 | TRBV28 | . | TGTGCCAGCATACGGACAGGGGGTGACACTGAAGCTTTCTTT | CASIRTGGDTEAFF
TRBD2 | TRBJ2-7 | TRBV5-4 | . | TGTGCCAGCAGCCCCAGTCGGGGGGGGTTCGAGCAGTACTTC | CASSPSRGGFEQYF
. | TRBJ2-1 | TRBV9 | . | TGTGCCAGCAGCGCCCAAATCGGGGAGCAGTTCTTC | CASSAQIGEQFF
TRBD1 | TRBJ2-7 | TRBV6-6 | . | TGTGCCAGCAGTTACGATGGACAGGTGTCCTACGAGCAGTACTTC | CASSYDGQVSYEQYF
. | TRBJ2-1 | TRBV5-1 | . | TGCGCCAGCAGCCCGGGTCCTAGCGTCTCGTCCTACAATGAGCAGTTCTTC | CASSPGPSVSSYNEQFF
. | TRBJ2-7 | TRBV7-9 | . | TGTGCCAGCAGCCCACTGGGGCTCTCCTACGAGCAGTACTTC | CASSPLGLSYEQYF
. | TRBJ2-2 | TRBV7-9 | . | TGTGCCAGCAGCTCGCCCGGGAGAACCACCGGGGAGCTGTTTTTT | CASSSPGRTTGELFF
. | TRBJ1-2 | TRBV27 | . | TGTGCCAGCAGTTTATGGGGCGGGGCCTCTAACTATGGCTACACCTTC | CASSLWGGASNYGYTF
. | TRBJ2-7 | TRBV11-3 | . | TGTGCCAGCAGCTTAGACGGGACAACCGGCGAGCAGTACTTC | CASSLDGTTGEQYF
. | TRBJ2-2 | TRBV27 | . | TGTGCCAGCAGCCAACTGGGAATCGGGGAGCTGTTTTTT | CASSQLGIGELFF
TRBD1 | TRBJ1-1 | TRBV7-9 | . | TGTGCCAGCAGCCTCCAGGGGGGTAAAGCTTTCTTT | CASSLQGGKAFF
TRBD2 | TRBJ2-3 | TRBV13 | . | TGTGCCAGCAGCTTAGAGGGACTAGCGGGAGAAGGCACAGATACGCAGTATTTT | CASSLEGLAGEGTDTQYF
. | TRBJ1-2 | TRBV29-1 | . | TGCAGCGTTGAAGATCTAAGGGCCAGCCTTGGGGTCTATGGCTACACCTTC | CSVEDLRASLGVYGYTF
TRBD1 | TRBJ1-1 | TRBV5-4 | . | TGTGCCACCCAGGGGACAGGGGGGGCTGAAGCTTTCTTT | CATQGTGGAEAFF
. | TRBJ1-1 | TRBV11-2 | . | TGTGCCAGCAGCTCCAGGGTCGGCATGAACACTGAAGCTTTCTTT | CASSSRVGMNTEAFF
. | TRBJ2-3 | TRBV9 | . | TGTGCCAGCAGCGTAGGAGGGGGGGCAGATACGCAGTATTTT | CASSVGGGADTQYF
TRBD2 | TRBJ2-1 | TRBV29-1 | . | TGCAGCGTTGAAGATACTAGCGGGGGCTCCTACAATGAGCAGTTCTTC | CSVEDTSGGSYNEQFF
TRBD1 | TRBJ2-7 | TRBV6-1 | . | TGTGCCAGCAGCCCCTCGACAGGGGGTACGAACGAGCAGTACTTC | CASSPSTGGTNEQYF
TRBD1 | TRBJ2-7 | TRBV28 | . | TGTGCCAGCAGTCCCTTCCAGGGGGCACAGTCCTACGAGCAGTACTTC | CASSPFQGAQSYEQYF
. | TRBJ2-1 | TRBV5-6 | once | TGTGCCAGCAGCTTGGGAGCGGCTATACTAGGGGCGGGGAATGAGCAGTTCTTC | CASSLGAAILGAGNEQFF
TRBD2 | TRBJ2-1 | TRBV19 | . | TGTGCCAGTAGTCCCCTAGCGGGAGGTGTCAATGAGCAGTTCTTC | CASSPLAGGVNEQFF
. | TRBJ1-1 | TRBV19 | . | TGTGCCAGTGGGACGGGCGGTACTGAAGCTTTCTTT | CASGTGGTEAFF
TRBD1 | TRBJ1-1 | TRBV19 | . | TGTGCCAGTAGTACCCAGGGGGGATGGAACACTGAAGCTTTCTTT | CASSTQGGWNTEAFF
. | TRBJ2-1 | TRBV5-6 | . | TGTGCCAGCAGCCCAAAGATGGGAGTCTTC | CASSPKMGVF
. | TRBJ2-5 | TRBV12-5 | . | TGTGCTAGTGGTCCATCACAACAGGGAAATCAAGAGACCCAGTACTTC | CASGPSQQGNQETQYF
. | TRBJ2-1 | TRBV27 | . | TGTGCCAGCAGCCCCGAGGTGGGAGAAGGCCTTAACAATGAGCAGTTCTTC | CASSPEVGEGLNNEQFF
. | TRBJ1-6 | TRBV7-9 | . | TGTGCCAGCAGCCCCGGGAGGGCCCTCTATAATTCACCCCTCCACTTT | CASSPGRALYNSPLHF
. | TRBJ2-7 | TRBV5-1 | . | TGCGCCAGCAGCTTGGAGACCGGACAGCGCTCCTACGAGCAGTACTTC | CASSLETGQRSYEQYF
TRBD2 | TRBJ2-1 | TRBV11-2 | . | TGTGCCAGCAGCCCAACCCAGCGGGGGCCTCCCTACAATGAGCAGTTCTTC | CASSPTQRGPPYNEQFF
. | TRBJ1-6 | TRBV6-6 | . | TGTGCCAGCAGAGGGGCAGCGTATAATTCACCCCTCCACTTT | CASRGAAYNSPLHF
. | TRBJ1-1 | TRBV4-1 | few | TGCGCCAGCAGCCAAGAACGAGTCGCCCCTGAAGCTTTCTTT | CASSQERVAPEAFF
. | TRBJ1-1 | TRBV27 | . | TGTGCCAGCAGTTTATCTATAAAGGACTACGTGAACACTGAAGCTTTCTTT | CASSLSIKDYVNTEAFF
. | TRBJ1-6 | TRBV6-5 | once | TGTGCCAGCAGTTACGGGCTTTATAATTCACCCCTCCACTTT | CASSYGLYNSPLHF
. | TRBJ2-7 | TRBV7-9 | . | TGTGCCAGCAGCTTAGGGGCAGGGCCTTACGAGCAGTACTTC | CASSLGAGPYEQYF
. | TRBJ1-6 | TRBV6-1 | . | TGTGCCAGCAGTGAAGCGACCGCCTCCTATAATTCACCCCTCCACTTT | CASSEATASYNSPLHF
TRBD2 | TRBJ2-2 | TRBV5-4 | . | TGTGCCAGCAGCTCCGGCGGACTAGCGGCCCCCACGAGGCCCGGGGAGCTGTTTTTT | CASSSGGLAAPTRPGELFF
. | TRBJ1-3 | TRBV7-9 | . | TGTGCCAGCAGCGGGGGGACGAACTCTGGAAACACCATATATTTT | CASSGGTNSGNTIYF
. | TRBJ2-7 | TRBV9 | . | TGTGCCAGCAGCGTAGGGGTGAGCTCCTACGAGCAGTACTTC | CASSVGVSSYEQYF
. | TRBJ2-1 | TRBV9 | . | TGTGCCAGCAGCGTAGGAGGGAGGACTGAGCAGTTCTTC | CASSVGGRTEQFF
. | TRBJ2-1 | TRBV4-2 | . | TGTGCCAGCAGCCAAGATACACGGACTGAAAACAATGAGCAGTTCTTC | CASSQDTRTENNEQFF